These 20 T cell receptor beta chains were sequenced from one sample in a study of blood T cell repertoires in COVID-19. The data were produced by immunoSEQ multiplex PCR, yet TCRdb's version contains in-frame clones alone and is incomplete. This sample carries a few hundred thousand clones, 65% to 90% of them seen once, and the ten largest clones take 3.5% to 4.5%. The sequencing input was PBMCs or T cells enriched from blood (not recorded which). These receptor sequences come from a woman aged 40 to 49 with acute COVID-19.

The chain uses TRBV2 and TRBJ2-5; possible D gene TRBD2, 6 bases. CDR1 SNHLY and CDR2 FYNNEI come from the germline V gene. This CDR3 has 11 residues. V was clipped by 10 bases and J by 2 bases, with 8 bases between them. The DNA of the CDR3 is TGTGCCACGGGGGTACAAGAGACCCAGTACTTC. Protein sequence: CATGVQETQYF. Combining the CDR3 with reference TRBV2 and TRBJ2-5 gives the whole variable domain EPEVTQTPSHQVTQMGQEVILRCVPISNHLYFYWYRQILGQKVEFLVSFYNNEISEKSEIFDDQFSVERPDGSNFTLKIRSTKLEDSAMYFCATGVQETQYFGPGTRLLVL.

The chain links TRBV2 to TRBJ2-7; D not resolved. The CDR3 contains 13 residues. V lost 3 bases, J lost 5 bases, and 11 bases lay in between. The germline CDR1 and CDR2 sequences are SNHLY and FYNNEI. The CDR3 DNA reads TGTGCCAGCAGTGACCAGCGCTTGGACGAGCAGTACTTC. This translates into CASSDQRLDEQYF.

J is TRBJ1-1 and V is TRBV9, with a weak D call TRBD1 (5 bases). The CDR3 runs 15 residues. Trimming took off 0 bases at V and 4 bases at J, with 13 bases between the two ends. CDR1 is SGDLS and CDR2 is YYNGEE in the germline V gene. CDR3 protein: CASSVDGGVGTEAFF. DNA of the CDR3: TGTGCCAGCAGCGTAGACGGGGGAGTAGGCACTGAAGCTTTCTTT.

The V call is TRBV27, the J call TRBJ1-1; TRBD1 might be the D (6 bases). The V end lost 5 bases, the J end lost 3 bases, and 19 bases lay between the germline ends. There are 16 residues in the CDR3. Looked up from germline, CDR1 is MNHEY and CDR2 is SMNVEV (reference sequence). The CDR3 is CASSDQGSLGHTEAFF. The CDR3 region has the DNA TGTGCCAGCAGTGATCAGGGGTCTTTGGGGCACACTGAAGCTTTCTTT.

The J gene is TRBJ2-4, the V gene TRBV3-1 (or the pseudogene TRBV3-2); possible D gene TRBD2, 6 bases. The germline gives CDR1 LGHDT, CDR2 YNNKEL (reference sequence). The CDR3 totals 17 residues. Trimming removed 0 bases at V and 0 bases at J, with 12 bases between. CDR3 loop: CASSQDLGGLAKNIQYF. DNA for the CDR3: TGTGCCAGCAGCCAAGATTTGGGAGGTCTAGCCAAAAACATTCAGTACTTC.

CDR3 residues: CASSYRGYRNTEAFF. CDR3 nucleotide sequence: TGTGCCAGCAGCTACAGGGGGTACAGGAACACTGAAGCTTTCTTT. The chain has TRBV7-9 and TRBJ1-1; 8 nucleotides agree with TRBD1. This CDR3 is built from 15 residues. Germline V gene sequence: CDR1 SEHNR, CDR2 FQNEAQ (reference sequence). The junction had 5 bases not matched to a gene; V was cut back by 4 bases and J by 1 base.

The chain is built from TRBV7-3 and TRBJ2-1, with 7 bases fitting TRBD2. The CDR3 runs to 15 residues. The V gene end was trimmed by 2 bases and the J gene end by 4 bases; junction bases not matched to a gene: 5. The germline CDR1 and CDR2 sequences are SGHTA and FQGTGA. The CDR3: CASSLGRGGYNEQFF. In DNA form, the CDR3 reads TGTGCCAGCAGCTTAGGGCGCGGGGGATACAATGAGCAGTTCTTC.

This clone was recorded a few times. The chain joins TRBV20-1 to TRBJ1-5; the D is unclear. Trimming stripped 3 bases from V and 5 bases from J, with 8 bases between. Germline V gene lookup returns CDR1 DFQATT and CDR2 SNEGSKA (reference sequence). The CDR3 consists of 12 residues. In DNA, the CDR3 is TGCAGTGCTAGTCGGAGTGATCAGCCCCAGCATTTT. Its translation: CSASRSDQPQHF.

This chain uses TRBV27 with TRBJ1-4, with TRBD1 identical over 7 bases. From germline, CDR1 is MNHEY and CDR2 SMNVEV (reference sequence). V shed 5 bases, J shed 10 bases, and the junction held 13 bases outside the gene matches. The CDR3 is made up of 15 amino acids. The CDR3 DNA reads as TGTGCCAGCAGTGTTGGACAGGCAGGCGTAGGAAAACTGTTTTTT. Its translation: CASSVGQAGVGKLFF.

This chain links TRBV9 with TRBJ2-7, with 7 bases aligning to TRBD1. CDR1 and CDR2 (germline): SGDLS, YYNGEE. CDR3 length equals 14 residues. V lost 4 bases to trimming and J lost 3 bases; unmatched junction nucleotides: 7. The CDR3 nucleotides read TGTGCCAGCAGCCCTTCGGGACAGAACTACGAGCAGTACTTC. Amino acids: CASSPSGQNYEQYF.

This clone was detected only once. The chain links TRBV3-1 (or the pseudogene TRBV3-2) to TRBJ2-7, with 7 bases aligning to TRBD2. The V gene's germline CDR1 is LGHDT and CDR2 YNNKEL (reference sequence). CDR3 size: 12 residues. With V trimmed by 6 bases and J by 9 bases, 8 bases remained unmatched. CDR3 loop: CASSREGGVQYF. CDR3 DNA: TGTGCCAGCAGTCGCGAGGGAGGGGTGCAGTACTTC.

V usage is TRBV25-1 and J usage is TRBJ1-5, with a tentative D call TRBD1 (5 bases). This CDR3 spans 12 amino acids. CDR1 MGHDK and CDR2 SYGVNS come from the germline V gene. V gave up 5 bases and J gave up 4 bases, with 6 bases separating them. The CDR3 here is CASSQGNQPQHF. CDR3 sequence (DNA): TGTGCCAGCAGTCAGGGAAATCAGCCCCAGCATTTT.

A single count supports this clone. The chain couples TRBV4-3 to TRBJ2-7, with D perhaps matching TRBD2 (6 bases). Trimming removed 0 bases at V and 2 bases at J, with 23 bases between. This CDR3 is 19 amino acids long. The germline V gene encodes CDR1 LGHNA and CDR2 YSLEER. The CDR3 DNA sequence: TGCGCCAGCAGCCAAGATATTTCCGGAGTCGGAGGGCTTGCCTACGAGCAGTACTTC. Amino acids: CASSQDISGVGGLAYEQYF.

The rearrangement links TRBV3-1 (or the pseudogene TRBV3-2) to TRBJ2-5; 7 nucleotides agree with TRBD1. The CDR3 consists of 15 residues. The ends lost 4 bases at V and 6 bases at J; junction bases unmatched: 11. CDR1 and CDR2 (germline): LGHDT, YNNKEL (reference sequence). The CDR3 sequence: CASSRPSTGRKTQYF. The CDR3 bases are TGTGCCAGCAGCCGTCCATCGACAGGGAGAAAGACCCAGTACTTC.

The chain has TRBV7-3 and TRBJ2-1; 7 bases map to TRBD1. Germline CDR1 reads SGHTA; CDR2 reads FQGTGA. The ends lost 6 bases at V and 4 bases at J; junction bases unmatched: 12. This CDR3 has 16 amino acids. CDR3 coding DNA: TGTGCCAGCAGTCTAGAGGGGGCCGTGGTATACAATGAGCAGTTCTTC. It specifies CASSLEGAVVYNEQFF.

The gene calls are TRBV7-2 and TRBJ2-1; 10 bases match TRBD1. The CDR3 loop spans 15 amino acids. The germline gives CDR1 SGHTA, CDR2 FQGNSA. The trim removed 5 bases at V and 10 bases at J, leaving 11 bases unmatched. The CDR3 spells CASSPPGQGRVEQFF. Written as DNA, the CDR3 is TGTGCCAGCAGCCCGCCGGGACAGGGGAGAGTGGAGCAGTTCTTC.

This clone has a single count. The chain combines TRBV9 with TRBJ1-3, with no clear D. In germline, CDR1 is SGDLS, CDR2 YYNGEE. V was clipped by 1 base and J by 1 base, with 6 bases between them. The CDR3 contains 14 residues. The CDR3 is CASSVSGSGNTIYF. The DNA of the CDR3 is TGTGCCAGCAGCGTATCCGGGTCTGGAAACACCATATATTTT. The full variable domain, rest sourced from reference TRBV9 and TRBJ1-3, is DSGVTQTPKHLITATGQRVTLRCSPRSGDLSVYWYQQSLDQGLQFLIQYYNGEERAKGNILERFSAQQFPDLHSELNLSSLELGDSALYFCASSVSGSGNTIYFGEGSWLTVV.

The CDR3 DNA is TGTGCCAGTAGCGCCGTGACTAGCCTTTCCTACAATGAGCAGTTCTTC. It encodes CASSAVTSLSYNEQFF. The chain is built from TRBV19 and TRBJ2-1; TRBD2 matches 7 bases. Per germline, CDR1 LNHDA and CDR2 SQIVND (reference sequence). CDR3 size: 16 residues. Losses at the gene ends were 6 bases for V and 1 base for J; bases not matched to a gene: 9. Full variable domain (remainder filled in from reference TRBV19 and TRBJ2-1): DGGITQSPKYLFRKEGQNVTLSCEQNLNHDAMYWYRQDPGQGLRLIYYSQIVNDFQKGDIAEGYSVSREKKESFPLTVTSAQKNPTAFYLCASSAVTSLSYNEQFFGPGTRLTVL.

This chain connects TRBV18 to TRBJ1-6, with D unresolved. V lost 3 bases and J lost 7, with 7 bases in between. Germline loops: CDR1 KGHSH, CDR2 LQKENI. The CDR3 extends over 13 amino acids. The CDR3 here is CASSPQENSPLHF. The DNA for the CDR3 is TGTGCCAGCTCACCGCAAGAGAATTCACCCCTCCACTTT.

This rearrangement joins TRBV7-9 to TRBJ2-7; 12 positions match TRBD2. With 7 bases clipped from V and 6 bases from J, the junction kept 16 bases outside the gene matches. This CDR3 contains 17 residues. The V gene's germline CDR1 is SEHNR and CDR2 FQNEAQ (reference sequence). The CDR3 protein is CASTPLAGGLTGGEQYF. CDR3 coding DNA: TGTGCCAGCACCCCACTAGCGGGAGGCCTAACGGGGGGCGAGCAGTACTTC.